Included here is one TCR beta chain sequence, with context. From germline, CDR1 is MNHEY and CDR2 SVGAGI. CDR3 length equals 15 residues. The V gene lost 6 bases and the J gene lost 3 bases, with 16 bases spanning the gap. RNA extraction was followed by reverse transcription into cDNA, which acted as the sequencing template. Sequenced by immunoSEQ multiplex PCR; TCRdb stores in-frame clones only, minus some. The sample lists about 250,000 clones; 50% to 75% were seen once. Treatment defined: oral pan-JAK inhibitor, 5-10 mg twice daily. The sample is drawn from a study of CD8+ T cells in alopecia areata. At the level of the study: Administration of oral tofacitinib to treated patients was at 5 to 10 mg twice daily.

This sequence joins TRBV6-5 and TRBJ2-3; the D gene is possibly TRBD1 (6 bases). The sequencing here drew on CD4+ T cells sorted from blood, taken at roughly week 53, from a patient treated with tofacitinib. The sequence derives from a human donor with alopecia areata. The CDR3 sequence is CASSLMGARTDTQYF. Written as DNA, the CDR3 is TGTGCCAGCAGCTTGATGGGGGCTCGAACAGATACGCAGTATTTT.